The 17 T cell receptor beta chains given below trace back to one sample, sequenced in a study of shared clonotypes between healthy human individuals. Data came from immunoSEQ multiplex PCR; TCRdb stores just in-frame clones and leaves some out. The table includes about 490,000 clones, around 78% detected once. What was sequenced was PBMCs. These receptor sequences come from a woman aged 40 to 49 in good health. Some clones in this sample may be carry-over from other donors' samples.

About this clone itself: This clone may be a read error of a much larger clone one base away. The CDR3 region has the DNA TGTGCCTTTACCGGGACAGGGCTAGATAGGCAGTATTTT. This encodes CAFTGTGLDRQYF. The chain joins TRBV30 to TRBJ2-3; 9 positions match TRBD1. CDR3 length: 13 amino acids. Germline values: CDR1 GTSNPN, CDR2 SVGIG (reference sequence).

The rearrangement uses TRBV25-1 and TRBJ2-2; tentatively, D is TRBD2 (6 bases). Looked up from germline, CDR1 is MGHDK and CDR2 is SYGVNS. CDR3 size: 16 residues. Trimming left V 0 bases short and J 1 base short, with 9 bases between. CDR3 loop: CASSEYVGGNTGELFF. In nucleotides, the CDR3 is TGTGCCAGCAGTGAATATGTGGGAGGGAACACCGGGGAGCTGTTTTTT.

CDR3 nucleotide sequence: TGTGCCAGCAGCGGAAGAGGGGGGACTAGCGGGAGTACCCCTGACTACGAGCAGTACTTC. Residues: CASSGRGGTSGSTPDYEQYF. V usage is TRBV7-3 and J usage is TRBJ2-7; 14 nucleotides line up with TRBD2. Germline CDR1 is SGHTA and CDR2 is FQGTGA. V shed 5 bases, J shed 3 bases, and the junction held 18 bases outside the gene matches. CDR3 length equals 20 residues.

This chain links TRBV9 with TRBJ2-2, with D perhaps being TRBD1 or TRBD2 (6 bases each). CDR1 is SGDLS and CDR2 is YYNGEE in the germline V gene. V gave up 3 bases and J gave up 1 base, with 13 bases separating them. This CDR3 comprises 16 residues. The CDR3 DNA reads as TGTGCCAGCAGCGAAGGGGGGCGGCTGAACACCGGGGAGCTGTTTTTT. Translated: CASSEGGRLNTGELFF. The variable domain in full, completed from reference TRBV9 and TRBJ2-2, reads DSGVTQTPKHLITATGQRVTLRCSPRSGDLSVYWYQQSLDQGLQFLIQYYNGEERAKGNILERFSAQQFPDLHSELNLSSLELGDSALYFCASSEGGRLNTGELFFGEGSRLTVL.

The CDR3 sequence: CAISERLVAGELFF. Here the CDR3 DNA reads TGTGCCATCAGTGAGCGACTAGTAGCCGGGGAGCTGTTTTTT. This chain joins TRBV10-3 and TRBJ2-2; TRBD2 is a possible D gene (6 bases). CDR1 is ENHRY and CDR2 is SYGVKD in the germline V gene. V was trimmed by 2 bases and J by 6 bases, leaving 10 bases between them. The CDR3 runs 14 residues.

On this clone itself: A far more abundant clone sits one base away, making this likely a read error. CDR3 region: CASIEGIPYGQYF. The CDR3 DNA is TGCGCCAGCATTGAAGGGATCCCCTACGGGCAGTACTTC. This chain links TRBV23-1 with TRBJ2-7; no definite D call. TRBV23-1 is placed among ORFs of uncertain function. The CDR3 loop spans 13 amino acids.

The CDR3, as DNA: TGTGCCATCAGTACCGAGTGGAGCGCCGGGGAGCTGTTTTTT. Its protein is CAISTEWSAGELFF. J is TRBJ2-2 and V is TRBV10-3, with unresolved D. Germline V gives CDR1 ENHRY, CDR2 SYGVKD. V lost 5 bases and J 6 bases, leaving 13 bases between the germline ends. This CDR3 comprises 14 residues.

Concerning this clone: At one end, the junction sequence differs from germline, possibly due to a read error. The chain combines TRBV28 with TRBJ1-2; possible D gene TRBD1, 6 bases. Germline loops: CDR1 MDHEN, CDR2 SYDVKM. The CDR3 spans 13 residues. In DNA form, the CDR3 reads TGTGCCAGCAGCCCCACGGACAGCCGGCCTGTACACTTC. Protein: CASSPTDSRPVHF.

The chain employs TRBV28 and TRBJ2-7; 10 positions agree with TRBD2. Trimming removed 6 bases from V and 5 bases from J; junction bases left unmatched: 7. This CDR3 is 14 amino acids long. The germline V gene encodes CDR1 MDHEN and CDR2 SYDVKM. The CDR3 sequence is CASRISGRHDEQYF. CDR3 nucleotide sequence: TGTGCCAGCAGGATTAGCGGGAGGCACGACGAGCAGTACTTC.

The rearrangement joins TRBV7-9 to TRBJ2-7, with D tentatively TRBD2 (5 bases). The CDR3 runs 15 residues. Germline assignment: CDR1 SEHNR and CDR2 FQNEAQ (reference sequence). V gave up 5 bases and J gave up 3 bases, with 17 bases separating them. CDR3 nucleotide sequence: TGTGCCAGCAGCCCGGGGTCCGGGCGCATCTACGAGCAGTACTTC. Residues: CASSPGSGRIYEQYF.

This clone was observed a few times. The chain is built from TRBV4-2 and TRBJ1-1, with TRBD1 as a possible D gene (6 bases). The V and J ends lost 2 bases and 1 base respectively, with 11 bases between them. Germline V gene sequence: CDR1 LGHNA, CDR2 YNFKEQ. There are 15 residues in the CDR3. DNA for the CDR3: TGTGCCAGCAGCCAATCGATGGACAGGAACACTGAAGCTTTCTTT. Amino acid sequence: CASSQSMDRNTEAFF.

The CDR3 sequence is CASSLSMGGELKAFF. In DNA, the CDR3 is TGTGCCAGCAGTTTATCGATGGGGGGGGAGCTGAAGGCTTTCTTT. V is TRBV28 and J is TRBJ1-1; D possibly corresponds to TRBD1 (5 bases). The V gene lost 1 base and the J gene lost 11 bases, with 20 bases spanning the gap. This CDR3 comprises 15 residues. Germline CDR1 reads MDHEN; CDR2 reads SYDVKM.

This chain connects TRBV5-1 to TRBJ2-2, with D uncertain. The germline V gene encodes CDR1 SGHRS and CDR2 YFSETQ. Trimming removed 3 bases from V and 5 bases from J, with 14 bases in between. CDR3 length: 15 amino acids. CDR3 in amino acids: CASSSQPAGTGELFF. CDR3 in DNA: TGCGCCAGCAGCTCCCAACCCGCAGGAACCGGGGAGCTGTTTTTT.

This chain links TRBV19 with TRBJ2-2, with D possibly TRBD1 on 5 matching bases. There are 14 residues in the CDR3. Germline assignment: CDR1 LNHDA and CDR2 SQIVND (reference sequence). V was cut by 2 bases and J by 1 base, with 5 bases left in between. The CDR3 nucleotides read TGTGCCAGTAGTATAACAGGGAACACCGGGGAGCTGTTTTTT. Translating it yields CASSITGNTGELFF.

The genes are TRBV15 and TRBJ2-2, with D perhaps matching TRBD2 (7 bases). Trimming took off 8 bases at V and 0 bases at J, with 10 bases between the two ends. CDR1 is LNHNV and CDR2 is YYDKDF in the germline V gene (reference sequence). The CDR3 spans 14 residues. CDR3 bases: TGTGCCACCTGGGGGGGCGCGAACACCGGGGAGCTGTTTTTT. The encoded protein is CATWGGANTGELFF. The full variable domain, with the rest looked up from reference TRBV15 and TRBJ2-2, is DAMVIQNPRYQVTQFGKPVTLSCSQTLNHNVMYWYQQKSSQAPKLLFHYYDKDFNNEADTPDNFQSRRPNTSFCFLDIRSPGLGDTAMYLCATWGGANTGELFFGEGSRLTVL.

As for this clone: Relative to the germline gene, one junction end is altered; a read error may explain this. The genes are TRBV7-7 and TRBJ2-2; the D call may be TRBD1 or TRBD2 (5 bases each). Germline V gene lookup returns CDR1 SSHAT and CDR2 FNYEAQ (reference sequence). The CDR3 consists of 14 residues. As DNA, the CDR3 is TGTGCTAGCAGCTTATTGAGGGGAACCGGGGAGCTGTTTTTT. Translating gives CASSLLRGTGELFF.

This clone was recorded only once. The CDR3 nucleotides are TGTGCCAGCAGCCCGGCGGGTGGGGCGGAAAACACTGAAGCTTTCTTT. The encoded protein is CASSPAGGAENTEAFF. The chain carries TRBV5-6 and TRBJ1-1; the D gene is possibly TRBD1 (5 bases). CDR1 and CDR2 (germline): SGHDT, YYEEEE. V was trimmed by 4 bases and J by 2 bases, leaving 18 bases between them. This CDR3 has 16 residues.